In this sample, the clone carrying this TCR beta chain turned up a few times. This sample was included in a study of preoperative IRX-2 immunotherapy in early breast cancer. V trimming: 6 bases; J trimming: 8 bases; junction bases outside the gene matches: 5. The CDR3 covers 12 residues. Treatment indicated: preoperative locoregional IRX-2 cytokine immunotherapy. Samples came from a phase Ib trial of preoperative locoregional IRX-2 cytokine immunotherapy. Method: immunoSEQ multiplex PCR; TCRdb's copy keeps in-frame clones and lacks some. The sample carries 75,000 to 100,000 clones, 70% to 90% recorded once.

The chain recombines TRBV6-7 with TRBJ1-2; 8 positions match TRBD1. TRBV6-7 carries the ORF label, with uncertain function. The source is a human donor with breast cancer. The source was tumor tissue, collected after IRX-2 immunotherapy. CDR3 sequence (DNA): TGTGCCAGCAGCACGGACAGGGTGGGCTACACCTTC. Amino acid sequence: CASSTDRVGYTF.